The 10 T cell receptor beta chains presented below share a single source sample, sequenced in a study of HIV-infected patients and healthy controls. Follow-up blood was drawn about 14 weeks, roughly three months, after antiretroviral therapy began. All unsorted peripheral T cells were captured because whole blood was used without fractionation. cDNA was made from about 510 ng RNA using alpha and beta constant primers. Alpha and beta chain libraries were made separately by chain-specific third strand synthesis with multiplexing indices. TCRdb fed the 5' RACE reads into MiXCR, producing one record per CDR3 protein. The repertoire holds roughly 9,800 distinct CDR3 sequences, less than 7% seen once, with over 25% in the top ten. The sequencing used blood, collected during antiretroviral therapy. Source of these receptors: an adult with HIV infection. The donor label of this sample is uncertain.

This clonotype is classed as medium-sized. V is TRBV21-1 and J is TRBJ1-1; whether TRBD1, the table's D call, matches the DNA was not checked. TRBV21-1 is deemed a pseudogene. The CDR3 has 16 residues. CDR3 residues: CASSILTGAGNTEAFF. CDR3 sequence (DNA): TGTGCCAGCAGCATACTAACAGGGGCAGGAAACACTGAAGCTTTCTTT.

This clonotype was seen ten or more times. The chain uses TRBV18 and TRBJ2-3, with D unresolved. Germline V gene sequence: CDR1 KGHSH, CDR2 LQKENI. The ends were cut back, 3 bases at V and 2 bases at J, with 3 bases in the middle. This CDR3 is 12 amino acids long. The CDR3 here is CASSPATDTQYF. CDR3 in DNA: TGTGCCAGCTCACCTGCCACAGATACGCAGTATTTT.

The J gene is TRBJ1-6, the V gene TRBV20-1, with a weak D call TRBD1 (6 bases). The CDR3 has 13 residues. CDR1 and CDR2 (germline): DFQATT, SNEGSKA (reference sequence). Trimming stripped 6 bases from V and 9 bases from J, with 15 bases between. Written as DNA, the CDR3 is TGCAGTGCCGCCGAGGACAGTACTTCACCCCTCCACTTT. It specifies CSAAEDSTSPLHF.

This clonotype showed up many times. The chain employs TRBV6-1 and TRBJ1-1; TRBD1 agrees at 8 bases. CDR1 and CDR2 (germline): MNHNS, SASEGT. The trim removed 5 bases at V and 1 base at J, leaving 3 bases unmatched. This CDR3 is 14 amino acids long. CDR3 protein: CASSIDRGNTEAFF. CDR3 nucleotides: TGTGCCAGCAGTATTGACAGGGGGAACACTGAAGCTTTCTTT.

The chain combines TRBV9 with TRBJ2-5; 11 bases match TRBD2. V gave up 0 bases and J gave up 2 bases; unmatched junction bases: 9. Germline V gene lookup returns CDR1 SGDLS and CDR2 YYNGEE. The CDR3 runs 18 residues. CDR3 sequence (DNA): TGTGCCAGCAGCGTAGGCCGTTCGGGACTAGCGGAGCAAGAGACCCAGTACTTC. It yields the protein CASSVGRSGLAEQETQYF. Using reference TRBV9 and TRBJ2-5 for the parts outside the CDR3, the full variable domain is DSGVTQTPKHLITATGQRVTLRCSPRSGDLSVYWYQQSLDQGLQFLIQYYNGEERAKGNILERFSAQQFPDLHSELNLSSLELGDSALYFCASSVGRSGLAEQETQYFGPGTRLLVL.

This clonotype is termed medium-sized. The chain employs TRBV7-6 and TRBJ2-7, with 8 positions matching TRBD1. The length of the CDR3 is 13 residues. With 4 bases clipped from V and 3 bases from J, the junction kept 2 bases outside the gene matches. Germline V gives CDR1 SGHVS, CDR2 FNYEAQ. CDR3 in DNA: TGTGCCAGCAGCTCCACAGGGGGCTACGAGCAGTACTTC. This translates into CASSSTGGYEQYF.

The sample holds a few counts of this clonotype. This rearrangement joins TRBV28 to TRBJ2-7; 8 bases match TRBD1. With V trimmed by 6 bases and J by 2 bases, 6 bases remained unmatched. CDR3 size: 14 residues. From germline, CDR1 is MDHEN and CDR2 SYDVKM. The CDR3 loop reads CASSPGQAAYEQYF. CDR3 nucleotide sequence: TGTGCCAGCAGCCCGGGACAGGCAGCCTACGAGCAGTACTTC. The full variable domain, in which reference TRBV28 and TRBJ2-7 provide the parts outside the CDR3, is DVKVTQSSRYLVKRTGEKVFLECVQDMDHENMFWYRQDPGLGLRLIYFSYDVKMKEKGDIPEGYSVSREKKERFSLILESASTNQTSMYLCASSPGQAAYEQYFGPGTRLTVT.

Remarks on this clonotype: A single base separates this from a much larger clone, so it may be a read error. The CDR3 DNA reads TGTGTCAGCAGCTGGGGGGCAGGCCGAGCGCAGTATTTT. It is translated as CVSSWGAGRAQYF. The chain links TRBV7-2 to TRBJ2-3; possibly TRBD1 or TRBD2 for D (6 bases each). The CDR3 contains 13 residues. Germline V gene data show CDR1 as SGHTA and CDR2 as FQGNSA.

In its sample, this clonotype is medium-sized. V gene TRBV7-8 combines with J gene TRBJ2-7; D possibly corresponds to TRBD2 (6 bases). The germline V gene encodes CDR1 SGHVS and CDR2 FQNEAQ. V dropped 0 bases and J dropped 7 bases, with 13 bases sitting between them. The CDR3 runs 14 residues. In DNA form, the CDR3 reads TGTGCCAGCAGCTTAGCCTCGCGGGGTGAAGAGCAGTACTTC. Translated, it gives CASSLASRGEEQYF.

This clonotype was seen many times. CDR3 coding DNA: TGCAGTGCTAGCAGGGGAGGGGACGCAGATACGCAGTATTTT. Translating gives CSASRGGDADTQYF. The rearrangement links TRBV20-1 to TRBJ2-3; D is possibly TRBD2 (7 bases). The CDR3 is 14 amino acids. Germline CDR1 DFQATT, CDR2 SNEGSKA (reference sequence). The V end was cut by 3 bases, the J end by 4 bases, with 14 bases between.